This T cell receptor beta chain was documented in a study of T cell changes during pregnancy in multiple sclerosis. Clones were sequenced by immunoSEQ multiplex PCR, and TCRdb holds only the in-frame ones, with some missing. The sample includes 90,000 to 100,000 clones, 90% to 95% of them seen just once. Germline CDR1 is MNHEY and CDR2 is SMNVEV (reference sequence). The CDR3 extends over 12 amino acids. The V segment lost 6 bases and the J segment 7 bases; nucleotides outside the gene matches: 5. This clone was observed a few times. The gene calls are TRBV27 and TRBJ1-1, with 7 bases lining up with TRBD1. This sample comprised peripheral blood, obtained in the first trimester of pregnancy. This receptor was taken from a female donor with multiple sclerosis, enrolled in a pregnancy study. The CDR3 is CASRKGAFEAFF. The CDR3 coding sequence is TGTGCCAGCAGGAAGGGGGCTTTTGAAGCTTTCTTT.